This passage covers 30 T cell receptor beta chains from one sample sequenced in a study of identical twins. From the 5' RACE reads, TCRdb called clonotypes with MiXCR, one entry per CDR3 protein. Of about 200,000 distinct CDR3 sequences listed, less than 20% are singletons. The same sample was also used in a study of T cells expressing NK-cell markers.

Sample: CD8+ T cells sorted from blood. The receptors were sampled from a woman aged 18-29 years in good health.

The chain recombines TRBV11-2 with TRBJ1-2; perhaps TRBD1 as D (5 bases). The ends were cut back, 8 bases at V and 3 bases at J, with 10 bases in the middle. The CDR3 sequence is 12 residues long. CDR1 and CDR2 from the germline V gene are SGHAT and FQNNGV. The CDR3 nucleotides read TGTGCCAGCTACGACAGTTACTATGGCTACACCTTC. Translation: CASYDSYYGYTF.

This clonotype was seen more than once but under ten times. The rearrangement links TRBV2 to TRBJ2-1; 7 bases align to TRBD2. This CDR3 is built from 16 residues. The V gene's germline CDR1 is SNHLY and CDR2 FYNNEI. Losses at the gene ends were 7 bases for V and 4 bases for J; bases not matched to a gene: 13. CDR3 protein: CASTRGGRAQYNEQFF. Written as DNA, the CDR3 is TGTGCCAGCACCCGTGGGGGGAGGGCGCAGTACAATGAGCAGTTCTTC.

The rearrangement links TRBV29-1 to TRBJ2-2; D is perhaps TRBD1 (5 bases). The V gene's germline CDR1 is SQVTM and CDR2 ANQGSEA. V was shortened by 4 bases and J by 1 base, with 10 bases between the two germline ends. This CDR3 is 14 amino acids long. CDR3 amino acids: CSVVLQGNTGELFF. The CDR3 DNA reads TGCAGCGTTGTTTTGCAGGGGAACACCGGGGAGCTGTTTTTT.

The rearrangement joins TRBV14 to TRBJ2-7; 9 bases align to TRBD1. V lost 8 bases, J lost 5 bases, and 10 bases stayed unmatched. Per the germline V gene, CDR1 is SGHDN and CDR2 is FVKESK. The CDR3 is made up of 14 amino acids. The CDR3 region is CASSKTGGRNEQYF. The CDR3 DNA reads TGTGCCAGCTCTAAAACAGGGGGCCGAAACGAGCAGTACTTC.

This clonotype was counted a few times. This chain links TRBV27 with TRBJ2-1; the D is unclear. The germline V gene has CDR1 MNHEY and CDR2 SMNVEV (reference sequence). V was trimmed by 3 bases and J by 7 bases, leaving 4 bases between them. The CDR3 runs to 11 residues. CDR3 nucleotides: TGTGCCAGCAGTTTTAGGAATGAGCAGTTCTTC. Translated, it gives CASSFRNEQFF.

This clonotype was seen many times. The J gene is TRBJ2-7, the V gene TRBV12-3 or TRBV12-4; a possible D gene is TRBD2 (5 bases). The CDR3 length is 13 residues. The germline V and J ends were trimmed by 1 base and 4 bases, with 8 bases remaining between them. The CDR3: CASSLGTQYEQYF. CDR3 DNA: TGTGCCAGCAGTTTAGGGACTCAATACGAGCAGTACTTC.

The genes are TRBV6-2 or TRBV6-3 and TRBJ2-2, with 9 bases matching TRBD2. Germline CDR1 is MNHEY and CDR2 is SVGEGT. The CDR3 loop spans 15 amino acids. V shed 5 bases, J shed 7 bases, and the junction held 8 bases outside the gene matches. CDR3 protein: CASSVLAGEDGELFF. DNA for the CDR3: TGTGCCAGCAGTGTATTAGCGGGAGAGGACGGGGAGCTGTTTTTT.

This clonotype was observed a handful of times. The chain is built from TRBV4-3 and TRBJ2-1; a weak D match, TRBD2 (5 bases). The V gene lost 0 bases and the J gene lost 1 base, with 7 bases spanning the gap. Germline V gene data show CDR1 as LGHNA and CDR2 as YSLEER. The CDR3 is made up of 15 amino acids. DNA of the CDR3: TGCGCCAGCAGCCAAGATGACTATTCCTACAATGAGCAGTTCTTC. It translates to CASSQDDYSYNEQFF.

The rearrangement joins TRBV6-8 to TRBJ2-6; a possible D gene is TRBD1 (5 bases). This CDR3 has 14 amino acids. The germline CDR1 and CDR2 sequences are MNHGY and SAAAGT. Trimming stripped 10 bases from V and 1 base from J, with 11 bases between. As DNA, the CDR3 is TGTGCCACCAACCAGGGTTCTGGGGCCAACGTCCTGACTTTC. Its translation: CATNQGSGANVLTF.

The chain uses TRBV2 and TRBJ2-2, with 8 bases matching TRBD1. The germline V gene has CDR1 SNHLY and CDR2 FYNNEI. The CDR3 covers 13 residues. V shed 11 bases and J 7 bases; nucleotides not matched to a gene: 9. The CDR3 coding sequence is TGTGCCGGGTCCAGGGGGCTTAACGGGGAGCTGTTTTTT. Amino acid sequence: CAGSRGLNGELFF.

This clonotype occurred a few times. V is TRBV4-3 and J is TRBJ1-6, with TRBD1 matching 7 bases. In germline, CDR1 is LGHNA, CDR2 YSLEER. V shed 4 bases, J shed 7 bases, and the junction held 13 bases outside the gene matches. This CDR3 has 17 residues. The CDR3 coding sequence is TGCGCCAGCAGCCGGAAAGAACTGACAGGGACCAATTCACCCCTCCACTTT. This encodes CASSRKELTGTNSPLHF.

CDR3 region: CASSFRDGDEKLFF. The CDR3 DNA sequence: TGTGCCAGCAGCTTCAGGGACGGTGATGAAAAACTGTTTTTT. V gene TRBV12-3 or TRBV12-4 combines with J gene TRBJ1-4; a weak D match, TRBD1 (5 bases). CDR3 length: 14 amino acids. Trimming removed 6 bases at V and 6 bases at J, with 14 bases between.

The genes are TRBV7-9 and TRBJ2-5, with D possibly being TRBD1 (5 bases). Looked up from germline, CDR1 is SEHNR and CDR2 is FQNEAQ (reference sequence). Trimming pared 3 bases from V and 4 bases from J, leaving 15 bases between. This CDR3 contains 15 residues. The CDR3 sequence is CASSFNRRGRETQYF. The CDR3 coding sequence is TGTGCCAGCAGCTTCAACAGGAGAGGTCGAGAGACCCAGTACTTC.

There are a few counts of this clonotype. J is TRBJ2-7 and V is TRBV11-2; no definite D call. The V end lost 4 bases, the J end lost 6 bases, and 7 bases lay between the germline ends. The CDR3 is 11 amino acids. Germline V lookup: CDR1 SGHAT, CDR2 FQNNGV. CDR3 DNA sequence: TGTGCCAGCAGCTCCCTAAGCGAGCAGTACTTC. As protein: CASSSLSEQYF.

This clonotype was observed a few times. The CDR3 protein is CASSYGATGELFF. CDR3 coding DNA: TGTGCCAGCAGTTACGGAGCCACCGGGGAGCTGTTTTTT. J is TRBJ2-2 and V is TRBV6-5; D gene uncertain. This CDR3 region has 13 residues. The V end was cut by 2 bases, the J end by 4 bases, with 5 bases between. Germline V gene sequence: CDR1 MNHEY, CDR2 SVGAGI.

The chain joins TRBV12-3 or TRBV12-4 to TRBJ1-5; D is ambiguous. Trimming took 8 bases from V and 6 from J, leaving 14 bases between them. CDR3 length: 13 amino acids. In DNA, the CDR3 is TGTGCCAGCGGTTGGAGGGTCGGTCAGCCCCAGCATTTT. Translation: CASGWRVGQPQHF.

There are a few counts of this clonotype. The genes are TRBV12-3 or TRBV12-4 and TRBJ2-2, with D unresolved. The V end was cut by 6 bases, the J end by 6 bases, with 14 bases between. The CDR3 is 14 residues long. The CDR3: CASRTSEFAGELFF. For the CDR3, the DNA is TGTGCCAGCAGAACCAGCGAGTTCGCCGGGGAGCTGTTTTTT.

The CDR3 nucleotides are TGTGCCAGCAGTAAAGGGTTCCAAGAGACCCAGTACTTC. This gives the protein CASSKGFQETQYF. The V and J genes are TRBV6-1 and TRBJ2-5; D gene ambiguous. The CDR3 sequence is 13 residues long. Germline V gives CDR1 MNHNS, CDR2 SASEGT. V was clipped by 5 bases and J by 1 base, with 8 bases between them.

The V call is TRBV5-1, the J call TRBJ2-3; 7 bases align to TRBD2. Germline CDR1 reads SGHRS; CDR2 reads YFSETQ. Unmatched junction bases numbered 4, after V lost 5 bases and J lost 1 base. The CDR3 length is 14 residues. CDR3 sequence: CASRSGLGTDTQYF. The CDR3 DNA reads TGCGCCAGCAGATCCGGACTAGGCACAGATACGCAGTATTTT.

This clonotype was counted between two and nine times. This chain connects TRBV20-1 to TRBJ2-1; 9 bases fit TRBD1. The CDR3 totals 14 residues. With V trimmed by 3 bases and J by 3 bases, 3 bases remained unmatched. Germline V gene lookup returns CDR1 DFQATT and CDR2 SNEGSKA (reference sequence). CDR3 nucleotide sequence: TGCAGTGCTAGCGGGGACAGGGACTACAATGAGCAGTTCTTC. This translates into CSASGDRDYNEQFF.

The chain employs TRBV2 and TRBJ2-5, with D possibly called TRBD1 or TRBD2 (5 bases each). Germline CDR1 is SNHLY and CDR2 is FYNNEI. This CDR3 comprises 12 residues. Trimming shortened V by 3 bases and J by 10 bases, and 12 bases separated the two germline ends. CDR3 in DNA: TGTGCCAGCAGTGACGGGGCTAGTCACCAGTACTTC. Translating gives CASSDGASHQYF.

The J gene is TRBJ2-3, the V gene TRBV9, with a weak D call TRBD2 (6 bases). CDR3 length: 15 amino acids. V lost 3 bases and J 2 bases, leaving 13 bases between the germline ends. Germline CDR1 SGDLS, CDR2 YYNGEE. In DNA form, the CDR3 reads TGTGCCAGCAGCGACCGGACTACCCCCACAGATACGCAGTATTTT. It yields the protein CASSDRTTPTDTQYF.

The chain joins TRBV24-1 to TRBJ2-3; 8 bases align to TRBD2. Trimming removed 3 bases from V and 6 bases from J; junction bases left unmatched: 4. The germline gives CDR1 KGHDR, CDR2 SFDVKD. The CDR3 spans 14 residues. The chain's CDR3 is CATSDPGLEDTQYF. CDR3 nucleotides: TGTGCCACCAGTGATCCGGGACTAGAGGATACGCAGTATTTT.

The CDR3 DNA sequence: TGCGCCAGCAGCCCCTACTCCGGGACAGGGGACTACACCTTC. Translated: CASSPYSGTGDYTF. This chain connects TRBV5-1 to TRBJ1-2; 10 bases map to TRBD1. J was trimmed by 10 bases and V by 4 bases; bases with no gene match: 10. This CDR3 comprises 14 residues. The germline CDR1 and CDR2 sequences are SGHRS and YFSETQ.

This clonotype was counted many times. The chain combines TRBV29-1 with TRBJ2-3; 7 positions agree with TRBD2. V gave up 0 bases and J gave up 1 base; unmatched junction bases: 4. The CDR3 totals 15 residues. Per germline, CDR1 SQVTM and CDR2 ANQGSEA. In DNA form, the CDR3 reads TGCAGCGTTGAAGACTTAGCGGGTCGCACAGATACGCAGTATTTT. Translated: CSVEDLAGRTDTQYF.

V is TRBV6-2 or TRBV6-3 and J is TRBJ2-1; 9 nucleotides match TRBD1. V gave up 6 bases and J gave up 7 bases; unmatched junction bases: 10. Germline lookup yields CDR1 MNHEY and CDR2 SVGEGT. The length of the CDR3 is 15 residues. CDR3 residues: CASSPYGTGSNEQFF. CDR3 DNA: TGTGCCAGCAGCCCATACGGGACAGGGAGTAATGAGCAGTTCTTC.

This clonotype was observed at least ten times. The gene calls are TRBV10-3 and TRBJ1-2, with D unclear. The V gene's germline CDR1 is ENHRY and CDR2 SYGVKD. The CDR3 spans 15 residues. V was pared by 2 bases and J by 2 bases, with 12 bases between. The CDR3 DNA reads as TGTGCCATCAGTGAGGTCGCCAGACCAAACTATGGCTACACCTTC. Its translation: CAISEVARPNYGYTF.

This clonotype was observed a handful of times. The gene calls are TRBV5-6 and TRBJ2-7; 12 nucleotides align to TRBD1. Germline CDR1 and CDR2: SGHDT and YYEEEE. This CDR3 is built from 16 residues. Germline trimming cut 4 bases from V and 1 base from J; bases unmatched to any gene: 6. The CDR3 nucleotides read TGTGCCAGCAGCCCGGGGGGACAGGGGGCTTCCTACGAGCAGTACTTC. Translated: CASSPGGQGASYEQYF. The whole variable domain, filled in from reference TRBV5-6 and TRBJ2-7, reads DAGVTQSPTHLIKTRGQQVTLRCSPKSGHDTVSWYQQALGQGPQFIFQYYEEEERQRGNFPDRFSGHQFPNYSSELNVNALLLGDSALYLCASSPGGQGASYEQYFGPGTRLTVT.

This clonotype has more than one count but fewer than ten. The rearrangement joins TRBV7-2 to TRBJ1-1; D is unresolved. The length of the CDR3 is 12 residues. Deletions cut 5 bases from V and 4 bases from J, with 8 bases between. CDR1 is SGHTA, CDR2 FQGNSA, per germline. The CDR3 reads CASSPRSTEAFF. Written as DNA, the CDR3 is TGTGCCAGCAGCCCGAGGTCCACTGAAGCTTTCTTT.

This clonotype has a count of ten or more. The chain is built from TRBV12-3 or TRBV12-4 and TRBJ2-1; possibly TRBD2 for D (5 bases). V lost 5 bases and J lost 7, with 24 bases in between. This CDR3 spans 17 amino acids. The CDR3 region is CASSRNDRGQAQNEQFF. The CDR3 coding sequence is TGTGCCAGCAGTCGCAATGACCGAGGGCAGGCGCAGAATGAGCAGTTCTTC.